This note documents a single T cell receptor (beta chain) sequence. Its antigen is not known. The diagnoses drew upon clinical symptoms, serum thyroxine and TRAb, thyroid ultrasound and orbital computed tomography. The data belong to a study of T cells in Graves' hyperthyroidism and ophthalmopathy. Study-wide points: Expanded thyroid clonotypes (above 0.001) were mostly also found in blood.

TCR beta CDR3 region amplification was performed from RNA transcripts. TCR CDR3 underwent first-round RT-PCR with the HTBI primer set. TCRdb ran MiXCR on the multiplex PCR reads and lists one entry per CDR3 protein. The sample carries approximately 640,000 distinct CDR3 sequences, about 45% recorded once. There are 24 residues in the CDR3. Germline lookup yields CDR1 MRHNA and CDR2 SNTAGT. V dropped 1 base and J dropped 5; count of bases not matched to a gene: 31. This TCR came from an adult man with Graves' disease, either hyperthyroidism or ophthalmopathy (not recorded which). The chain links TRBV6-4 to TRBJ2-5, with 10 bases that match TRBD2. Sample: peripheral blood or thyroid tissue (not recorded which). CDR3 residues: CASSDFGSSNEKLFSSGSGETQYF. The CDR3 DNA follows: TGTGCCAGCAGTGACTTTGGGTCTTCCAATGAAAAACTGTTTTCTAGCGGGAGCGGGGAGACCCAGTACTTC.